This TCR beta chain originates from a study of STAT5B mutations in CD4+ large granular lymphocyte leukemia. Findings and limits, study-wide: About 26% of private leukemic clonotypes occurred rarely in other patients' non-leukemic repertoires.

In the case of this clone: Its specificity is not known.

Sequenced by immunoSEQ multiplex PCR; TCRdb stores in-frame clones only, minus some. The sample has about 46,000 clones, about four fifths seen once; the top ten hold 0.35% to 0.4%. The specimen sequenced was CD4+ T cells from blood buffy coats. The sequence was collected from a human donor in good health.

The CDR3 sequence is CAWRGGQKDYGYTF. CDR3 coding DNA: TGTGCCTGGAGGGGGGGACAGAAGGACTATGGCTACACCTTC. The gene calls are TRBV30 and TRBJ1-2; TRBD1 agrees at 7 bases. The CDR3 is made up of 14 amino acids. Trimming took 3 bases from V and 3 from J; bases not matched to a gene: 7. The germline gives CDR1 GTSNPN, CDR2 SVGIG (reference sequence).